The sequence of this T cell receptor beta chain was determined in a study of CD8 T cells in ankylosing spondylitis (dated by TCRdb to about 2017). Study-level background: To find TCR variants linked to disease, the study profiled T cell receptor beta repertoires in ankylosing spondylitis patients and healthy donors. The full study cohort comprised 20 to 25 ankylosing spondylitis patients and around 100 healthy donors. Peripheral blood was sampled, and synovial fluid was additionally collected from ankylosing spondylitis patients.

Sequencing was performed on an Illumina HiSeq 2500. Quantitative 5'-RACE with molecular barcodes was the method used to prepare the TCR beta libraries. Processing in the source paper ran as follows. To identify disease-linked TCR variants, a new computational method was used, one built on a probabilistic model of VDJ rearrangement. TCRdb cleaned the public reads at Q25 with fastp, built clones with MiXCR and kept in-frame beta chains. Every CDR3 protein is listed once, alongside the most common genes and DNA of its rows. The V and J calls, along with clone size, are taken from TCRdb and not from the paper's own processing. Here the sample has around 770,000 distinct CDR3 sequences; about an eighth occur a single time. The ten biggest clones cover roughly 0.51% of the sample. This clonotype has more than one count but fewer than ten. No antigen is known for it. There are no base qualities to consult, and no much larger clone falls within one base.

Here V drops 3 bases and J drops 5 bases, and the junction holds 7 bases not matched to any gene. Including the terminal cysteine and phenylalanine, the CDR3 comprises 15 residues. Of all the DNA, just the CDR3 is kept, 45 bases in frame from base 1. The study at large found these results: The disease-linked clones were reported as significantly enriched in matched synovial fluid samples from ankylosing spondylitis patients. A CD8+ phenotype was shown by the disease-linked clones, which were found at relatively low frequencies in peripheral blood. A TCR beta motif of about 8 highly homologous amino acid variants appeared characteristic of blood from ankylosing spondylitis patients. Some motif variants were previously reported in synovial fluid and blood of reactive arthritis patients, suggesting common disease-initiation mechanisms.

The rearrangement joined TRBV12-3 or TRBV12-4 to TRBJ1-5; 7 of the junction bases match TRBD1. The TCR comes from a male donor with ankylosing spondylitis. The sequenced material came from blood, either unsorted or a sorted T cell fraction (not recorded which). The encoded CDR3 is CASSLIGTADQPQHF. The nucleotides are TGTGCCAGCAGTTTGATTGGGACAGCGGATCAGCCCCAGCATTTT.